What follows are 22 T cell receptor beta chains derived from one specimen sequenced in a study of graft-versus-host responses after intestinal transplantation. Sequencing was performed with immunoSEQ multiplex PCR; in TCRdb, only in-frame clones are kept and a portion is missing. The data show roughly 40,000 clones, roughly nine tenths seen once. Here the sequenced sample was PBMCs, taken almost 320 days after intestinal transplant. The source is a human patient who received an intestinal transplant, so some T cells may come from the graft donor.

This clone was recorded only once. Germline is not matched at one junction end, which may reflect a read error. This chain uses TRBV15 with TRBJ2-3, with 7 bases matching TRBD1. The CDR3 is made up of 16 amino acids. CDR1 is LNHNV and CDR2 is YYDKDF in the germline V gene (reference sequence). CDR3 sequence: CATSGRTGTYTDAQYF. Here the CDR3 DNA reads TGTGCCACCAGCGGCAGGACAGGCACCTACACAGATGCGCAGTATTTT.

V usage is TRBV6-5 and J usage is TRBJ2-7; possibly TRBD1 for D (5 bases). Germline V gene lookup returns CDR1 MNHEY and CDR2 SVGAGI. This CDR3 spans 12 amino acids. V lost 6 bases to trimming and J lost 3 bases, with 9 bases between them. This chain's CDR3 is CASSLGVYEQYF. The CDR3 DNA reads TGTGCCAGCAGCCTAGGGGTCTACGAGCAGTACTTC.

V and J are TRBV5-4 and TRBJ2-3; 9 bases are shared with TRBD1. This CDR3 has 15 residues. V lost 4 bases, J lost 5 bases, and 8 bases stayed unmatched. Germline CDR1 and CDR2: SGHNT and YYREEE (reference sequence). The CDR3 spells CASSGDRVSVDTQYF. The CDR3 DNA follows: TGTGCCAGCAGCGGGGACAGGGTCTCTGTAGATACGCAGTATTTT.

The V gene is TRBV6-6, the J gene TRBJ1-1; D is ambiguous. Germline values: CDR1 MNHNY, CDR2 SVGAGI (reference sequence). V lost 0 bases and J 2 bases, leaving 7 bases between the germline ends. CDR3 length equals 14 residues. CDR3 sequence reads: CASSYSVINTEAFF. The CDR3 nucleotides read TGTGCCAGCAGTTACTCGGTCATAAACACTGAAGCTTTCTTT.

The V and J genes are TRBV6-1 and TRBJ2-2; TRBD1 matches at 7 bases. Germline CDR1 and CDR2: MNHNS and SASEGT. V was clipped by 7 bases and J by 6 bases; unmatched bases: 5. The length of the CDR3 is 13 residues. CDR3 residues: CASMGTAAGELFF. In nucleotides, the CDR3 is TGTGCCAGCATGGGGACAGCAGCCGGGGAGCTGTTTTTT.

The genes are TRBV5-1 and TRBJ2-7; D may be TRBD2 (5 bases). Germline CDR1 reads SGHRS; CDR2 reads YFSETQ. The CDR3 sequence is 16 residues long. The V and J ends lost 4 bases and 1 base respectively, with 18 bases between them. Written as DNA, the CDR3 is TGCGCCAGCAGCCTGGGAGTGACCGACGCGTCCTACGAGCAGTACTTC. Its protein product is CASSLGVTDASYEQYF.

The V gene is TRBV9, the J gene TRBJ1-2; perhaps TRBD1 as D (6 bases). Germline V gives CDR1 SGDLS, CDR2 YYNGEE. This CDR3 has 13 amino acids. Trimming took off 7 bases at V and 2 bases at J, with 12 bases between the two ends. Written as DNA, the CDR3 is TGTGCCAGCTCTAATGGACAGAACTATGGCTACACCTTC. It translates to CASSNGQNYGYTF. The full variable domain, completed using reference TRBV9 and TRBJ1-2, is DSGVTQTPKHLITATGQRVTLRCSPRSGDLSVYWYQQSLDQGLQFLIQYYNGEERAKGNILERFSAQQFPDLHSELNLSSLELGDSALYFCASSNGQNYGYTFGSGTRLTVV.

V usage is TRBV21-1 and J usage is TRBJ2-1; TRBD2, the table's D call, lacks a check against the DNA. TRBV21-1 is a documented pseudogene. This CDR3 comprises 14 residues. The DNA of the CDR3 is TGTGCCAGCAGCAACCCCCCCCGGGGGGATGAGCAGTTCTTC. This encodes CASSNPPRGDEQFF.

The rearrangement uses TRBV28 and TRBJ2-3; D remains unclear. Germline values: CDR1 MDHEN, CDR2 SYDVKM. The CDR3 is 11 residues long. Trimming cost V 2 bases and J 6 bases, with 3 bases left between them. CDR3 residues: CASSLRDTQYF. The CDR3 DNA reads TGTGCCAGCAGTTTACGGGATACGCAGTATTTT.

In its sample, this clone was seen once. V gene TRBV10-3 combines with J gene TRBJ2-3; D remains ambiguous. Germline assignment: CDR1 ENHRY and CDR2 SYGVKD. Between the trimmed V and J ends, which lost 2 bases and 6 bases, there was a span of 6 bases. CDR3 size: 12 residues. The CDR3 coding sequence is TGTGCCATCAGTGAGATGGGGGATACGCAGTATTTT. Residues: CAISEMGDTQYF.

This chain connects TRBV19 to TRBJ2-7; TRBD1 matches 12 bases. Germline CDR1 LNHDA, CDR2 SQIVND (reference sequence). With 7 bases clipped from V and 3 bases from J, the junction kept 10 bases outside the gene matches. The CDR3 extends over 16 amino acids. CDR3 DNA: TGTGCCAGTACCCGCCGACGGGACAGGGGGCACTACGAGCAGTACTTC. Amino acid sequence: CASTRRRDRGHYEQYF.

Here the CDR3 DNA reads TGCGCCAGCAGCTTGTGGGCCAGGAGGAACACTGAAGCTTTCTTT. Its translation: CASSLWARRNTEAFF. The chain carries TRBV5-1 and TRBJ1-1; D ambiguous. Trimming cost V 1 base and J 1 base, with 11 bases left between them. Germline values: CDR1 SGHRS, CDR2 YFSETQ. CDR3 length equals 15 residues.

CDR3 nucleotides: TGTGCCAGTCGTAGCGGGACCCATCAAAACATTCAGTACTTC. This encodes CASRSGTHQNIQYF. V is TRBV2 and J is TRBJ2-4; 8 bases line up with TRBD2. Germline assignment: CDR1 SNHLY and CDR2 FYNNEI. Trimming removed 9 bases from V and 5 bases from J; junction bases left unmatched: 9. This CDR3 is built from 14 residues.

The chain combines TRBV7-3 with TRBJ2-1; 14 bases line up with TRBD2. Unmatched junction bases numbered 9, after V lost 5 bases and J lost 9 bases. The germline CDR1 and CDR2 sequences are SGHTA and FQGTGA. CDR3 length: 16 residues. This CDR3 is CASSGRLAGGLSEQFF. The CDR3 nucleotides are TGTGCCAGCAGCGGTCGACTAGCGGGGGGGCTGAGTGAGCAGTTCTTC.

J is TRBJ1-3 and V is TRBV5-1; D remains ambiguous. This CDR3 contains 15 residues. CDR1 is SGHRS, CDR2 YFSETQ, per germline. V lost 0 bases and J 0 bases, leaving 7 bases between the germline ends. In DNA form, the CDR3 reads TGCGCCAGCAGCTTGGGAGCGACCTCTGGAAACACCATATATTTT. It translates to CASSLGATSGNTIYF. Looking up the rest from reference TRBV5-1 and TRBJ1-3 gives the full variable domain: KAGVTQTPRYLIKTRGQQVTLSCSPISGHRSVSWYQQTPGQGLQFLFEYFSETQRNKGNFPGRFSGRQFSNSRSEMNVSTLELGDSALYLCASSLGATSGNTIYFGEGSWLTVV.

In its sample, this clone was seen a few times. This chain uses TRBV12-2 with TRBJ2-7; the table's D call TRBD2 went unverified against the DNA. TRBV12-2 is listed as a pseudogene. This CDR3 spans 15 amino acids. The CDR3: CASRLPGSSGYEQYF. Written as DNA, the CDR3 is TGTGCAAGTCGCTTACCCGGGTCTAGCGGCTACGAGCAGTACTTC.

J is TRBJ2-7 and V is TRBV28; D is possibly TRBD2 (5 bases). This CDR3 spans 14 amino acids. The V end was cut by 4 bases, the J end by 0 bases, with 10 bases between. The V gene's germline CDR1 is MDHEN and CDR2 SYDVKM. CDR3 DNA sequence: TGTGCCAGCAGTTCACCCGGGAACTCCTACGAGCAGTACTTC. Protein product: CASSSPGNSYEQYF.

This rearrangement joins TRBV9 to TRBJ1-1, with a weak D call TRBD1 (5 bases). The length of the CDR3 is 17 residues. In germline, CDR1 is SGDLS, CDR2 YYNGEE. V gave up 2 bases and J gave up 1 base, with 18 bases separating them. CDR3 protein: CASSVTPWDRKNTEAFF. DNA of the CDR3: TGTGCCAGCAGCGTTACACCCTGGGACCGCAAGAACACTGAAGCTTTCTTT.

The V and J genes are TRBV6-1 and TRBJ1-6, with 10 bases aligning to TRBD1. CDR1 and CDR2 (germline): MNHNS, SASEGT. The CDR3 is made up of 16 amino acids. V lost 3 bases, J lost 9 bases, and 8 bases stayed unmatched. CDR3 sequence (DNA): TGTGCCAGCAGTGAGGGACAGGGGCGTTTTTTTTCACCCCTCCACTTT. Its protein is CASSEGQGRFFSPLHF.

This chain joins TRBV30 and TRBJ2-5; TRBD2 matches 7 bases. The length of the CDR3 is 11 residues. Germline V gene sequence: CDR1 GTSNPN, CDR2 SVGIG (reference sequence). V was clipped by 0 bases and J by 9 bases; unmatched bases: 1. The CDR3 DNA reads TGTGCCTGGAGTGTGGGGGGGGCCCAGTACTTC. Protein product: CAWSVGGAQYF.

The chain has TRBV27 and TRBJ2-7; 13 nucleotides line up with TRBD2. The CDR3 covers 14 residues. V lost 10 bases to trimming and J lost 1 base; unmatched junction nucleotides: 4. CDR1 is MNHEY, CDR2 SMNVEV, per germline (reference sequence). DNA for the CDR3: TGTGCCACCCCGACTAGCGGGAGGTCCTACGAGCAGTACTTC. Translated, it gives CATPTSGRSYEQYF.

The chain combines TRBV29-1 with TRBJ2-7; TRBD2 aligns across 8 bases. This CDR3 is 15 amino acids long. V dropped 1 base and J dropped 3; count of bases not matched to a gene: 8. Germline V gene data show CDR1 as SQVTM and CDR2 as ANQGSEA. CDR3 bases: TGCAGCGTTGAAGGTCGGGAGGGCCTTAACTACGAGCAGTACTTC. This encodes CSVEGREGLNYEQYF.